The T cell receptor (beta chain) under discussion was sequenced for a study of blood T cell repertoires in COVID-19. The overall study: The samples span acute and convalescent COVID-19 from the United States, Italy and Spain. The cDNA or gDNA used as material had been derived from T cells, B-cell-depleted T cells, or PBMCs.

The CDR3 contains 14 residues. CDR1 and CDR2 (germline): SGHKS, YYEKEE (reference sequence). The V and J ends lost 0 bases and 7 bases, in that order; junction bases with no gene match: 5. In the source study's methods: Nucleated cell counts were estimated from reference gene primer amplification. This table comes from immunoSEQ multiplex PCR, and its TCRdb copy is limited to in-frame clones, with some not included. V, J and clone size are taken as reported in that table, and D and trimming were inferred from the DNA itself. The sample records about 180,000 clones, approximately 85% being singletons.

This TCR was recovered from a man aged 55 to 70 with acute or convalescent COVID-19. Sequencing used peripheral blood. V usage is TRBV5-5 and J usage is TRBJ2-7, with TRBD2 matching over 9 bases. The CDR3 sequence: CASSLVAGGREQYF. In DNA form, the CDR3 reads TGTGCCAGCAGCTTGGTGGCGGGAGGGCGAGAGCAGTACTTC.